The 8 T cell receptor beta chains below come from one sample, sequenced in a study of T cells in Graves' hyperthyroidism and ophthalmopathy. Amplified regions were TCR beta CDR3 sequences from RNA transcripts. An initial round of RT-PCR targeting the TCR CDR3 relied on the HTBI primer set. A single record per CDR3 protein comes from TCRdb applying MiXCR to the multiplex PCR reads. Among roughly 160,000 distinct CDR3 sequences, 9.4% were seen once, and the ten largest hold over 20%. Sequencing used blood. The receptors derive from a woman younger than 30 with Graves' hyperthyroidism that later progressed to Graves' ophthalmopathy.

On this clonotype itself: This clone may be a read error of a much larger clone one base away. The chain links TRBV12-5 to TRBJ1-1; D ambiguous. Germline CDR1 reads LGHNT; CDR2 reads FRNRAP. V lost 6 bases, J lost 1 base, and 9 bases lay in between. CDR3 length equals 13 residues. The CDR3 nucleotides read TGTGCTAGTGGATCCGACGCGAACACTGAAGCTTTCTTT. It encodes CASGSDANTEAFF.

For the CDR3, the DNA is TGCAGCGTTGAAGGGGTAGCGGGAGGCCGAACATACAATGAGCAGTTCTTC. This sequence encodes CSVEGVAGGRTYNEQFF. The genes are TRBV29-1 and TRBJ2-1; 10 nucleotides line up with TRBD2. This CDR3 has 17 amino acids. CDR1 and CDR2 from the germline V gene are SQVTM and ANQGSEA. Trimming cost V 1 base and J 4 bases; bases outside gene matches: 10.

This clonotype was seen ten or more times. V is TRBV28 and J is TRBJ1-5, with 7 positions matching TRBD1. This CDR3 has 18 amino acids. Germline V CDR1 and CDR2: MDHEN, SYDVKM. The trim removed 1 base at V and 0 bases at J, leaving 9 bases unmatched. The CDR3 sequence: CASSLFSRGTVSNQPQHF. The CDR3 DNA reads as TGTGCCAGCAGTTTATTCTCGCGGGGGACAGTTAGCAATCAGCCCCAGCATTTT.

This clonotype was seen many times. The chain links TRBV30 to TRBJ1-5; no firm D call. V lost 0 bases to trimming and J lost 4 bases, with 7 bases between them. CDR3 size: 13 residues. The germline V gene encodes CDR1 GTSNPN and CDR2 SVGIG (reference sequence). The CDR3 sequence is CAWSVTANQPQHF. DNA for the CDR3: TGTGCCTGGAGTGTAACAGCTAATCAGCCCCAGCATTTT.

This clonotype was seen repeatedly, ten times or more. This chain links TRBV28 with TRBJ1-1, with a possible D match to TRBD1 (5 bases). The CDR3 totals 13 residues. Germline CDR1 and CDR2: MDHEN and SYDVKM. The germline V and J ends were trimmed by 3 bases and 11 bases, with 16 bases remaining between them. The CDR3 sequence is CASSFGRVINAFF. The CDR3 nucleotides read TGTGCCAGCAGTTTCGGCAGGGTAATTAACGCTTTCTTT.

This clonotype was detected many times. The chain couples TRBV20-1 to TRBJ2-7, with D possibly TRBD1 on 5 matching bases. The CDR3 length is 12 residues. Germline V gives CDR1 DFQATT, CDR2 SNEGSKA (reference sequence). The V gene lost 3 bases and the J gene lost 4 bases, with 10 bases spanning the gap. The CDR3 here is CSARDKEYEQYF. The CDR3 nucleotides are TGCAGTGCTAGGGACAAGGAATACGAGCAGTACTTC.

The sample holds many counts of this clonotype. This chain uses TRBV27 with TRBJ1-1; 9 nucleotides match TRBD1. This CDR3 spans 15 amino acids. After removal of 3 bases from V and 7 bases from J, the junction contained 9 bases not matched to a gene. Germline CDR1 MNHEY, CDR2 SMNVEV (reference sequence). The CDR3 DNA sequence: TGTGCCAGCAGTTTGACAGGGGGATTCTTGGGTGAAGCTTTCTTT. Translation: CASSLTGGFLGEAFF.

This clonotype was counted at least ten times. CDR3 coding DNA: TGTGCCAGCAGCTTAGGTTACAGGATCTCCTACGAGCAGTACTTC. This encodes CASSLGYRISYEQYF. The J gene is TRBJ2-7, the V gene TRBV7-2; TRBD1 might be the D (5 bases). This CDR3 spans 15 amino acids. From germline, CDR1 is SGHTA and CDR2 FQGNSA. Trimming removed 1 base at V and 0 bases at J, with 10 bases between.